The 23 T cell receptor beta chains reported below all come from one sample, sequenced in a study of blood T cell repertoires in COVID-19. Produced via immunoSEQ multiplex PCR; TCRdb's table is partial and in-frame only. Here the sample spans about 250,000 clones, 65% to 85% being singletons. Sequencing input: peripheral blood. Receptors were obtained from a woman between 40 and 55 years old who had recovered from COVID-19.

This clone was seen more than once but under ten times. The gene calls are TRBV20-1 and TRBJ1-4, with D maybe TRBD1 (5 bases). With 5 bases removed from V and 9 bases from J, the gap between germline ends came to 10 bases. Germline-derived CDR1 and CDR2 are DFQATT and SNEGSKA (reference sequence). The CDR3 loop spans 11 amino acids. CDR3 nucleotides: TGCAGTGCTCTCGGGGGGAAAAAACTGTTTTTT. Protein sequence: CSALGGKKLFF.

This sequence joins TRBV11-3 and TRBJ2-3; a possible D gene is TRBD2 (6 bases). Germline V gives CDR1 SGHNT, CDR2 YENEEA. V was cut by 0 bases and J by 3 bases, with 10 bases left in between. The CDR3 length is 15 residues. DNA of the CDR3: TGTGCCAGCAGCTTAGAAGCGGGCCGGACAGATACGCAGTATTTT. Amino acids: CASSLEAGRTDTQYF.

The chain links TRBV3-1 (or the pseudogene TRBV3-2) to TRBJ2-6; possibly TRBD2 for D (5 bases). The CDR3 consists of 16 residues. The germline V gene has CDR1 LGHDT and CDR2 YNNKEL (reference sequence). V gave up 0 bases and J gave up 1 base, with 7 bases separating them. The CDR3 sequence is CASSQDSGSGANVLTF. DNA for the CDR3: TGTGCCAGCAGCCAAGACTCGGGGTCTGGGGCCAACGTCCTGACTTTC.

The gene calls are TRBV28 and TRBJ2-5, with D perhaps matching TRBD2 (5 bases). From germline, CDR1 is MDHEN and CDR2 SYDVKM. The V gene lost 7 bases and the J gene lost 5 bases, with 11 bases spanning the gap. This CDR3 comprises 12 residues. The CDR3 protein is CASNLGGETQYF. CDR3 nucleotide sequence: TGTGCCAGCAACCTAGGCGGGGAGACCCAGTACTTC.

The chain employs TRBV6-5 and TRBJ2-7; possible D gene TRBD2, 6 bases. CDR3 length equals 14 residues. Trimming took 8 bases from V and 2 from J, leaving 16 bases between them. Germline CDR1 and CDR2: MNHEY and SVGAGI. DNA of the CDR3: TGTGCCAGCGAGCTCGGGGGAATAACCTACGAGCAGTACTTC. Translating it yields CASELGGITYEQYF.

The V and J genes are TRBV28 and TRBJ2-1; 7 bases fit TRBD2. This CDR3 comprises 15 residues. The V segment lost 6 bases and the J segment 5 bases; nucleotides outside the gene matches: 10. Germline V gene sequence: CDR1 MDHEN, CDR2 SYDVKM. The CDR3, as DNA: TGTGCCAGCAGAGGGGAGGGCCCCACGGACAATGAGCAGTTCTTC. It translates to CASRGEGPTDNEQFF.

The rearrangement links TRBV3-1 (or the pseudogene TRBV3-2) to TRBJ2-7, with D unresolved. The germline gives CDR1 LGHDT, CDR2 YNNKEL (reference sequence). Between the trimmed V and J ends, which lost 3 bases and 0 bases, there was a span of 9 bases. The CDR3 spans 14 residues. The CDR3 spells CASSQQVNSYEQYF. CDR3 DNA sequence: TGTGCCAGCAGCCAGCAGGTCAACTCCTACGAGCAGTACTTC.

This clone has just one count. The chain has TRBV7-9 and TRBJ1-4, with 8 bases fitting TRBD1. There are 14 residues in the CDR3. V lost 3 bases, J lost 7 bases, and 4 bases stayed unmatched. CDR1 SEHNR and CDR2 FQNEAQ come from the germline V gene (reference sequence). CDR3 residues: CASSFGQGGEKLFF. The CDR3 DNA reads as TGTGCCAGCAGCTTCGGACAGGGCGGTGAAAAACTGTTTTTT.

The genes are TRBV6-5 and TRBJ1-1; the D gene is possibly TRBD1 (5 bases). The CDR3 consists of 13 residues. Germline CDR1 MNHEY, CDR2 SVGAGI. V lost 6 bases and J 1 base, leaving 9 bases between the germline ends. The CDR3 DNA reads TGTGCCAGCAGGGGACTCACGAACACTGAAGCTTTCTTT. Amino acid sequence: CASRGLTNTEAFF.

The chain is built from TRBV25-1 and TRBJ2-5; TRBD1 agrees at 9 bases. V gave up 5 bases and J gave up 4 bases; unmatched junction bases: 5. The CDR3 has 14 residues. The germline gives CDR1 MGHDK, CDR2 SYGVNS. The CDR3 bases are TGTGCCAGCAGTACAGGGGGCTCGAGAGAGACCCAGTACTTC. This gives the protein CASSTGGSRETQYF.

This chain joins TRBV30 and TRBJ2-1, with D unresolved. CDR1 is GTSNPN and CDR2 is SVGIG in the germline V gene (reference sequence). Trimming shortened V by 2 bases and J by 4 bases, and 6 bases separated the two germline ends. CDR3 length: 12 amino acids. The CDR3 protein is CAWSHLYNEQFF. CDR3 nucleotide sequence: TGTGCCTGGAGTCACTTATACAATGAGCAGTTCTTC. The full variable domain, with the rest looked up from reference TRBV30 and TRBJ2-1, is SQTIHQWPATLVQPVGSPLSLECTVEGTSNPNLYWYRQAAGRGLQLLFYSVGIGQISSEVPQNLSASRPQDRQFILSSKKLLLSDSGFYLCAWSHLYNEQFFGPGTRLTVL.

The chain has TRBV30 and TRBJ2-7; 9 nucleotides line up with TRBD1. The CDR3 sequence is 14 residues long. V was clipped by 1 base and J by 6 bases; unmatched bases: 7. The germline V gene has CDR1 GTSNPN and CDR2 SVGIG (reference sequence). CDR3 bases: TGTGCCTGGAGTGCTCCGGGACAGGGTGTCGAGCAGTACTTC. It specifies CAWSAPGQGVEQYF.

CDR3 DNA: TGTGCCAGCTCACACCGGGGGAGCATGAACACTGAAGCTTTCTTT. It encodes CASSHRGSMNTEAFF. This rearrangement joins TRBV18 to TRBJ1-1, with D possibly TRBD1 on 5 matching bases. V lost 4 bases and J 0 bases, leaving 12 bases between the germline ends. CDR3 size: 15 residues. The germline CDR1 and CDR2 sequences are KGHSH and LQKENI.

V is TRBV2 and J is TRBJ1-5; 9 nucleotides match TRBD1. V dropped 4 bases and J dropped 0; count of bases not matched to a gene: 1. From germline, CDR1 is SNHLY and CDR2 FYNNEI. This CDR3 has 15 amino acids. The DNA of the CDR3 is TGTGCCAGCAGTGGGACAGGGGTTAGCAATCAGCCCCAGCATTTT. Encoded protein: CASSGTGVSNQPQHF.

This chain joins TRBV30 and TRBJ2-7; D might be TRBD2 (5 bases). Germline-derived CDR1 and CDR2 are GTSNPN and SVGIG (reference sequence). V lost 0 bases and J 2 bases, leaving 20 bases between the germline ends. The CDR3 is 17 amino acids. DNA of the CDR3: TGTGCCTGGAGTGTAAGCCGGAGGCAACGAGGGACCTACGAGCAGTACTTC. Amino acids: CAWSVSRRQRGTYEQYF. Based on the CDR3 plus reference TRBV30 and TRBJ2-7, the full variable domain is SQTIHQWPATLVQPVGSPLSLECTVEGTSNPNLYWYRQAAGRGLQLLFYSVGIGQISSEVPQNLSASRPQDRQFILSSKKLLLSDSGFYLCAWSVSRRQRGTYEQYFGPGTRLTVT.

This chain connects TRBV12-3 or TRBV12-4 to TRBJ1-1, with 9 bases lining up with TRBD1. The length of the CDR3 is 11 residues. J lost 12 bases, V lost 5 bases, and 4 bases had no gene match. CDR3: CASSTGGASFF. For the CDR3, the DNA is TGTGCCAGCAGTACAGGGGGCGCGTCTTTCTTT.

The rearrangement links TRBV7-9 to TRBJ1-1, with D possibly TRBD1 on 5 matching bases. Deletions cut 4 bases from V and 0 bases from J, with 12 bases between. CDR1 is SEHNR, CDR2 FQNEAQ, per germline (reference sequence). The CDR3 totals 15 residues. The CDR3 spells CASSSRGQMNTEAFF. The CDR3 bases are TGTGCCAGCAGCTCACGCGGACAAATGAACACTGAAGCTTTCTTT.

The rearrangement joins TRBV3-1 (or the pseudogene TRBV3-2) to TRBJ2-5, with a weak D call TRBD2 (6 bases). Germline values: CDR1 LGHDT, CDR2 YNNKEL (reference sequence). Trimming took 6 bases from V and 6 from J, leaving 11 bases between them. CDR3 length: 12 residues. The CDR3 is CASSGEVQTQYF. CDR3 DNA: TGTGCCAGCAGTGGGGAGGTTCAGACCCAGTACTTC.

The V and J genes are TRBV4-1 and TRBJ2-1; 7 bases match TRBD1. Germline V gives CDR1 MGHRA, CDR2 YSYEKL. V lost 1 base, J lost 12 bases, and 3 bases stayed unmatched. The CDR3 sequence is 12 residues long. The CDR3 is CASSQVRDRQFF. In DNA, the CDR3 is TGCGCCAGCAGCCAAGTACGGGACAGGCAGTTCTTC.

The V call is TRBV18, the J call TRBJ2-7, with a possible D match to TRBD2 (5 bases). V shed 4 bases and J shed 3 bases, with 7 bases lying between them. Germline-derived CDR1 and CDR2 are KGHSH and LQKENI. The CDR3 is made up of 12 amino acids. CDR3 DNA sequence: TGTGCCAGCTCACTACGGGGCTACGAGCAGTACTTC. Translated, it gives CASSLRGYEQYF.

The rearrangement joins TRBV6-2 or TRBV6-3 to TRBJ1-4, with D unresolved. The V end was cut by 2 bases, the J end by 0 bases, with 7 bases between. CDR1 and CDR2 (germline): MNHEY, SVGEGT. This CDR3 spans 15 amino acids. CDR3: CASSYRGPTNEKLFF. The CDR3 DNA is TGTGCCAGCAGTTACCGAGGTCCAACTAATGAAAAACTGTTTTTT.

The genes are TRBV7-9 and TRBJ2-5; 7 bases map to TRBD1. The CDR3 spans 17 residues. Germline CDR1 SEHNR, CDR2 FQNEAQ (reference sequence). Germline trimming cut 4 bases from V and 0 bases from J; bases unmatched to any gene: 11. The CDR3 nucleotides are TGTGCCAGCAGCTCCAATACCGGGACAGAGTACCAAGAGACCCAGTACTTC. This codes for CASSSNTGTEYQETQYF.

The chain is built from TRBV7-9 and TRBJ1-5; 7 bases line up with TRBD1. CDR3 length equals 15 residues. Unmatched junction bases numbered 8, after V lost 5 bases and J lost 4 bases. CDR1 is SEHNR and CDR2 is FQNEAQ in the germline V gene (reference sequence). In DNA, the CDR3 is TGTGCCAGCAGCCCGCAACAGGGGCCAAATCAGCCCCAGCATTTT. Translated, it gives CASSPQQGPNQPQHF.